This is a list of T cell receptor beta chains from one sample in a study of long-term antiretroviral therapy in people with HIV. Assay: immunoSEQ multiplex PCR; the TCRdb copy retains only in-frame clones and omits some. The sample carries over 30,000 clones, 65% to 85% recorded once. Sequences were derived from unsorted PBMCs, sampled 3.1 years after starting antiretroviral therapy. These receptors came from a woman aged 50 to 65 with HIV. Both conserved end residues are part of each CDR3. The D gene is left open where the match is weak. Only part of the rows carry a size: once, few, many, or a class if the clone is expanded.

V	J	size	D	DNA	CDR3
TRBV30	TRBJ1-5	.	.	TGTGCCTGGGACGGGGGTAGCAATCAGCCCCAGCATTTT	CAWDGGSNQPQHF
TRBV6-1	TRBJ1-2	.	.	TGTGCCAGCAGTGAATCCTGGGGGCGGGGTAACTATGGCTACACCTTC	CASSESWGRGNYGYTF
TRBV19	TRBJ1-2	.	TRBD1	TGTGCCAGTATTAACCCTTTCGGGACAGGGAGTGGAAATGGCTACACCTTC	CASINPFGTGSGNGYTF
TRBV7-9	TRBJ2-5	.	.	TGTGCCAGCAGCCCGAACTTAGGCGAGGCGGAACGGGAGACCCAGTACTTC	CASSPNLGEAERETQYF
TRBV6-4	TRBJ2-1	few	TRBD2	TGTGCCAGCAGTGACTCGGAGCGGGGGCCCTACAATGAGCAGTTCTTC	CASSDSERGPYNEQFF
TRBV7-9	TRBJ2-3	.	.	TGTGCCAGCAGCTTAGGGCCAGGTAACGCAGATACGCAGTATTTT	CASSLGPGNADTQYF
TRBV28	TRBJ2-7	.	.	TGTGCCAGCAGTTCTATTACCACCGGGTTTTCCTACGAGCAGTACTTC	CASSSITTGFSYEQYF
TRBV7-3	TRBJ2-1	.	TRBD2	TGTGCCAGCAGCCAGGGACTAGCGGGGGTGGATGAGCAGTTCTTC	CASSQGLAGVDEQFF
TRBV11-2	TRBJ2-7	.	TRBD1	TGTGCCAGCAGCTTCGGGACAGGGGAGACTTACGAGCAGTACTTC	CASSFGTGETYEQYF
TRBV7-8	TRBJ1-1	.	.	TGTGCCAGCAGCTTATGGGGTTTGGACACTGAAGCTTTCTTT	CASSLWGLDTEAFF
TRBV11-2	TRBJ2-7	.	.	TGTGCCAGCAGCTTAGATATGGCCGGGGCGGCCTACGAGCAGTACTTC	CASSLDMAGAAYEQYF
TRBV10-3	TRBJ1-6	few	.	TGTGCCATCAGGGAAACCGGGAATTCACCCCTCCACTTT	CAIRETGNSPLHF
TRBV6-5	TRBJ1-1	.	TRBD1	TGTGCCAGCACGCGACAGGGCGCGCCTGAAGCTTTCTTT	CASTRQGAPEAFF
TRBV7-9	TRBJ2-3	.	.	TGTGCCAGCAGCTTAGCCATTGTTGCAGATACGCAGTATTTT	CASSLAIVADTQYF
TRBV7-8	TRBJ2-2	.	.	TGTGCCAGCAGCTTAGTTCGGGCCACCGGGGAGCTGTTTTTT	CASSLVRATGELFF
TRBV6-5	TRBJ2-7	few	TRBD1	TGTGCCAGCAGGGGACAGGGTAGGTCGTCCTACGAGCAGTACTTC	CASRGQGRSSYEQYF
TRBV25-1	TRBJ2-1	once	.	TGTGCCAGCAGTAGCTCGCAACTTTCCTACAATGAGCAGTTCTTC	CASSSSQLSYNEQFF
TRBV27	TRBJ1-1	.	TRBD1	TGTGCCAGTATAAAACAGGGGGCGGGCACTGAAGCTTTCTTT	CASIKQGAGTEAFF
TRBV7-6	TRBJ2-4	few	TRBD1	TGTGCCAGCAGCTTTGGGACAGGGACCAAAAACATTCAGTACTTC	CASSFGTGTKNIQYF
TRBV11-2	TRBJ2-2	.	.	TGTGCCAGCAGCTCGCGGGACTTCCCCGCGAACACCGGGGAGCTGTTTTTT	CASSSRDFPANTGELFF
TRBV29-1	TRBJ2-6	few	.	TGCAGCGCACGGAAGGGTCCCGACGTCCTGACTTTC	CSARKGPDVLTF
TRBV4-1	TRBJ1-3	.	TRBD1	TGCGCCAGCAGCCAAACACCGGGACAGCTCTCTGGAAACACCATATATTTT	CASSQTPGQLSGNTIYF
TRBV27	TRBJ1-1	.	.	TGTGCCAGCAGTCTCACGGACCGACGTGGGGCTTTCTTT	CASSLTDRRGAFF
TRBV19	TRBJ2-2	.	.	TGTGCCAGTAGCGGGGTTATAGGTACCGGGGAGCTGTTTTTT	CASSGVIGTGELFF
TRBV7-8	TRBJ1-3	few	.	TGTGCCAGCAGCTTAGTTGAGGGGTCTGGAAACACCATATATTTT	CASSLVEGSGNTIYF
TRBV27	TRBJ2-2	.	.	TGTGCCAGCAGCACGTACACCGGGGAGCTGTTTTTT	CASSTYTGELFF
TRBV19	TRBJ1-3	.	.	TGTGCCAGCAACATTGGAAACACCATATATTTT	CASNIGNTIYF
TRBV21-1	TRBJ1-5	few	.	TGTGCCAGCAGCAAAGTTTGCAGGGAAAGTCAGCCCCAGCATTTT	CASSKVCRESQPQHF
TRBV10-3	TRBJ2-3	.	.	TGTGCCATCAGTGAGTGGGCGCAGTATTTT	CAISEWAQYF
TRBV7-2	TRBJ2-3	.	TRBD2	TGTGCCAGCAGCTGGGGACTAGCGGGGGGGTCAGATACGCAGTATTTT	CASSWGLAGGSDTQYF
TRBV6-1	TRBJ1-2	.	.	TGTGCCAGCAGTGGAACACCCGGGACACATAACTATGGCTACACCTTC	CASSGTPGTHNYGYTF
TRBV5-1	TRBJ1-2	.	.	TGCGCCAGCAGCGACGACAGACCCTATGGCTACACCTTC	CASSDDRPYGYTF
TRBV7-8	TRBJ1-6	.	.	TGTGCCAGCAGCTTAATTCGGCAAAGGAATTCACCCCTCCACTTT	CASSLIRQRNSPLHF
TRBV23-1	TRBJ2-2	.	.	TGCGCCAGCAGTCCCCTCGGGAGTTTCGGGGAGCTGTTTTTT	CASSPLGSFGELFF
TRBV14	TRBJ1-6	.	.	TGTGCCAGCAGCCAGGGGGTGCAGTATTCACCCCTCCACTTT	CASSQGVQYSPLHF
TRBV27	TRBJ1-1	.	.	TGTGCCAGCAGTTTGGGGGGGTTTACCACTGAAGCTTTCTTT	CASSLGGFTTEAFF
TRBV6-5	TRBJ1-5	.	TRBD1	TGTGCCAGCAGTTACTCAGGGACAGATCAGCCCCAGCATTTT	CASSYSGTDQPQHF
TRBV19	TRBJ1-6	.	.	TGTGCCAGTAGTTTCGGCGATTCACCCCTCCACTTT	CASSFGDSPLHF
TRBV6-1	TRBJ2-2	.	TRBD2	TGTGCCAGCACCCTGACTAGCCCCGGGGAGCTGTTTTTT	CASTLTSPGELFF
TRBV18	TRBJ2-5	.	.	TGTGCCAGCTCTCCCACAGGGTTCCAAGAGACCCAGTACTTC	CASSPTGFQETQYF
TRBV5-1	TRBJ2-5	.	TRBD1	TGCGCCAGCAGCTGGGGGACAGTACAAGAGACCCAGTACTTC	CASSWGTVQETQYF
TRBV27	TRBJ1-2	few	.	TGTGCCAGCAGTTTATTAGGGACCGATGGCTACACCTTC	CASSLLGTDGYTF
TRBV27	TRBJ1-5	.	.	TGTGCCAGCAGCCGTCAGGACAATCAGCCCCAGCATTTT	CASSRQDNQPQHF
TRBV7-8	TRBJ2-1	.	.	TGTGCCAGCAGCCGTCTCAATGAGCAGTTCTTC	CASSRLNEQFF
TRBV27	TRBJ2-5	.	.	TGTGCCAGCAGTTTATCGTACTTTACGGGGTCCGAAGAGACCCAGTACTTC	CASSLSYFTGSEETQYF
TRBV9	TRBJ1-5	.	.	TGTGCCAGCAGCGTAGGGGGTGGGAATCAGCCCCAGCATTTT	CASSVGGGNQPQHF
TRBV7-9	TRBJ1-1	.	TRBD1	TGTGCCAGCAGCTCCAGGCCCGGGACAGTGAACACTGAAGCTTTCTTT	CASSSRPGTVNTEAFF
TRBV7-8	TRBJ2-1	.	.	TGTGCCAGCAGCTTTGCAGGGAAGATAGGCAATGAGCAGTTCTTC	CASSFAGKIGNEQFF
TRBV19	TRBJ1-2	.	TRBD1	TGTGCCAGTAGACAGGGGTTGGGATACACCTTC	CASRQGLGYTF
TRBV6-4	TRBJ1-2	.	.	TGTGCCAGCAGTCGACGACGGCAGGAAAGGGGCTACACCTTC	CASSRRRQERGYTF
TRBV4-1	TRBJ1-2	.	.	TGCGCCAGCAGCCCAATCCGCCAGGGCTCGAGGTATGGCTACACCTTC	CASSPIRQGSRYGYTF